These T cell receptor beta chains were read from a single sample in a study of cytomegalovirus exposure and HLA in healthy donors. The table came from immunoSEQ multiplex PCR; TCRdb's copy has only in-frame clones and leaves some out. The sample contains 150,000 to 200,000 clones, roughly an eighth of which appear only once. Sequencing was done on a sample of PBMCs. These receptors all come from a man between 45 and 60 years old in good health and CMV-seropositive. Each CDR3 is given with its conserved first and last residue. The D gene is left open where the match is weak. The size of a clone is reported for some rows only, either as once, few or many, or as a class for expanded clones.

v_gene: TRBV6-1
d_gene: -
abundance: -
j_gene: TRBJ1-2
CDR3nt: TGTGCCAGCAGCCCACGTGAGAGGGACTATGGCTACACCTTC
CDR3aa: CASSPRERDYGYTF

v_gene: TRBV9
d_gene: -
abundance: few
j_gene: TRBJ1-1
CDR3nt: TGTGCCAGCAGCGTTGAGGGGAGGACTGAAGCTTTCTTT
CDR3aa: CASSVEGRTEAFF

v_gene: TRBV6-1
d_gene: -
abundance: few
j_gene: TRBJ2-7
CDR3nt: TGTGCCAGCAGTGTGCGTGAGGCGAACGAGCAGTACTTC
CDR3aa: CASSVREANEQYF

v_gene: TRBV6-5
d_gene: -
abundance: few
j_gene: TRBJ1-1
CDR3nt: TGTGCCAGCAGTTATCAATTAAGTGCGAGCGGGGCTTTCTTT
CDR3aa: CASSYQLSASGAFF

v_gene: TRBV30
d_gene: -
abundance: few
j_gene: TRBJ1-6
CDR3nt: TGTGCCTGGAGTAAGGGGGTAGGTTCACCCCTCCACTTT
CDR3aa: CAWSKGVGSPLHF

v_gene: TRBV11-2
d_gene: TRBD2
abundance: -
j_gene: TRBJ2-5
CDR3nt: TGTGCCAGCAGCCGGACTAGCGGGCAAGAGACCCAGTACTTC
CDR3aa: CASSRTSGQETQYF

v_gene: TRBV5-8
d_gene: TRBD1
abundance: few
j_gene: TRBJ1-3
CDR3nt: TGTGCCAGCAGCTTCGGCAGGGGGTCTGGAAACACCATATATTTT
CDR3aa: CASSFGRGSGNTIYF

v_gene: TRBV4-2
d_gene: TRBD1
abundance: -
j_gene: TRBJ1-1
CDR3nt: TGTGCCAGCAGCCAGGGATTTGACAGGGTAGGCACTGAAGCTTTCTTT
CDR3aa: CASSQGFDRVGTEAFF

v_gene: TRBV4-1
d_gene: -
abundance: few
j_gene: TRBJ1-1
CDR3nt: TGCGCCAGCAGCCAGTTTTGGGGGGGCGCCGCTGAAGCTTTCTTT
CDR3aa: CASSQFWGGAAEAFF

v_gene: TRBV14
d_gene: -
abundance: few
j_gene: TRBJ1-1
CDR3nt: TGTGCCAGCAGCCAAGACGTGGCAGGGACTGAAGCTTTCTTT
CDR3aa: CASSQDVAGTEAFF

v_gene: TRBV20-1
d_gene: TRBD1
abundance: few
j_gene: TRBJ2-1
CDR3nt: TGCAGTGCAGGGGGACAGTTTGAGCAGTTCTTC
CDR3aa: CSAGGQFEQFF

v_gene: TRBV29-1
d_gene: TRBD1
abundance: few
j_gene: TRBJ1-2
CDR3nt: TGCAGCGTGACGGACAGGCGGGGCTACACCTTC
CDR3aa: CSVTDRRGYTF

v_gene: TRBV7-9
d_gene: TRBD1
abundance: -
j_gene: TRBJ2-7
CDR3nt: TGTGCCAGCAGCTTACAGACAGGGGGCCTAAGCGAGCAGTACTTC
CDR3aa: CASSLQTGGLSEQYF

v_gene: TRBV4-1
d_gene: -
abundance: few
j_gene: TRBJ1-4
CDR3nt: TGCGCCAGCAGCCGAGAGGGGGGGCCGATAACTAATGAAAAACTGTTTTTT
CDR3aa: CASSREGGPITNEKLFF

v_gene: TRBV9
d_gene: TRBD1
abundance: -
j_gene: TRBJ1-1
CDR3nt: TGTGCCAGCAGCGTCAGGGGGCGTGGGAACACTGAAGCTTTCTTT
CDR3aa: CASSVRGRGNTEAFF

v_gene: TRBV4-3
d_gene: TRBD2
abundance: few
j_gene: TRBJ2-3
CDR3nt: TGCGCCAGCAGCCAAGTGCTCGGGACTAGCGGGGGTTTCACAGATACGCAGTATTTT
CDR3aa: CASSQVLGTSGGFTDTQYF

v_gene: TRBV6-1
d_gene: TRBD2
abundance: few
j_gene: TRBJ2-1
CDR3nt: TGTGCCAGTAGACTAGCGGGGAGCTCCTACAATGAGCAGTTCTTC
CDR3aa: CASRLAGSSYNEQFF

v_gene: TRBV6-5
d_gene: -
abundance: -
j_gene: TRBJ1-5
CDR3nt: TGTGCCAGCAGTTACCGGTCAGGGGCCCAGCCCCAGCATTTT
CDR3aa: CASSYRSGAQPQHF

v_gene: TRBV29-1
d_gene: -
abundance: few
j_gene: TRBJ1-2
CDR3nt: TGCAGCGTTGAAGGAGGTTTCTATGGCTACACCTTC
CDR3aa: CSVEGGFYGYTF

v_gene: TRBV28
d_gene: TRBD2
abundance: few
j_gene: TRBJ2-2
CDR3nt: TGTGCCAGCATTAAGGGACTAGCGGGGGAGCAACCGAACACCGGGGAGCTGTTTTTT
CDR3aa: CASIKGLAGEQPNTGELFF

v_gene: TRBV6-5
d_gene: -
abundance: few
j_gene: TRBJ2-1
CDR3nt: TGTGCCAGCACCCGGAGGGACTACAATGAGCAGTTCTTC
CDR3aa: CASTRRDYNEQFF

v_gene: TRBV5-6
d_gene: -
abundance: -
j_gene: TRBJ1-2
CDR3nt: TGTGCCAGCAGCTTTATGGGGGCGAGGGATGGCTACACCTTC
CDR3aa: CASSFMGARDGYTF

v_gene: TRBV2
d_gene: -
abundance: -
j_gene: TRBJ1-1
CDR3nt: TGTGCCAGCAGTGAGGGCCCCCCTGACACTGAAGCTTTCTTT
CDR3aa: CASSEGPPDTEAFF

v_gene: TRBV15
d_gene: TRBD2
abundance: -
j_gene: TRBJ2-1
CDR3nt: TGTGCCACCAGCAGAGCTTTAGCGGGGGCCGGCCATGAGCAGTTCTTC
CDR3aa: CATSRALAGAGHEQFF

v_gene: TRBV19
d_gene: TRBD1
abundance: -
j_gene: TRBJ1-5
CDR3nt: TGTGCCAGTAGTGGACAAACAGGGGGGTATCAGCCCCAGCATTTT
CDR3aa: CASSGQTGGYQPQHF

v_gene: TRBV19
d_gene: TRBD1
abundance: few
j_gene: TRBJ2-6
CDR3nt: TGTGCCAGTAGTCAACAGGGGACCTGGGCCAACGTCCTGACTTTC
CDR3aa: CASSQQGTWANVLTF

v_gene: TRBV5-4
d_gene: TRBD1
abundance: few
j_gene: TRBJ2-1
CDR3nt: TGTGCCAGCAGCTTGGAGGGGGCCTCCTACAATGAGCAGTTCTTC
CDR3aa: CASSLEGASYNEQFF

v_gene: TRBV27
d_gene: -
abundance: few
j_gene: TRBJ1-6
CDR3nt: TGTGCCAGCCGGGGAGCGGTTGATAATTCACCCCTCCACTTT
CDR3aa: CASRGAVDNSPLHF

v_gene: TRBV27
d_gene: -
abundance: few
j_gene: TRBJ2-2
CDR3nt: TGTGCCAGCAGTCGAGGGTTGGGGGCAAACACCGGGGAGCTGTTTTTT
CDR3aa: CASSRGLGANTGELFF

v_gene: TRBV19
d_gene: -
abundance: -
j_gene: TRBJ1-1
CDR3nt: TGTGCCAGTAGTATAGATCGCGGAGGGGAAGCTTTCTTT
CDR3aa: CASSIDRGGEAFF

v_gene: TRBV7-2
d_gene: -
abundance: few
j_gene: TRBJ1-2
CDR3nt: TGTGCCAGCAGCCCCCAACCGAGGAGCGAAGGCTACACCTTC
CDR3aa: CASSPQPRSEGYTF

v_gene: TRBV28
d_gene: -
abundance: few
j_gene: TRBJ1-4
CDR3nt: TGTGCCAGCAGTAGACCCAGGGTGGATACTAATGAAAAACTGTTTTTT
CDR3aa: CASSRPRVDTNEKLFF

v_gene: TRBV6-1
d_gene: -
abundance: -
j_gene: TRBJ1-5
CDR3nt: TGTGCCAGCAGATCATCCCCCCCGGGCAATCAGCCCCAGCATTTT
CDR3aa: CASRSSPPGNQPQHF

v_gene: TRBV5-4
d_gene: TRBD1
abundance: -
j_gene: TRBJ1-6
CDR3nt: TGTGCCAGCAGCTGGGACCCACAGGGGGCTGATTCACCCCTCCACTTT
CDR3aa: CASSWDPQGADSPLHF

v_gene: TRBV5-1
d_gene: -
abundance: few
j_gene: TRBJ1-1
CDR3nt: TGCGCCAGCAGCCTCGACAGGTTTGAAGCTTTCTTT
CDR3aa: CASSLDRFEAFF

v_gene: TRBV15
d_gene: TRBD1
abundance: few
j_gene: TRBJ2-3
CDR3nt: TGTGCCACCAGCAGGGGCGCAGGGGGCAACACAGATACGCAGTATTTT
CDR3aa: CATSRGAGGNTDTQYF

v_gene: TRBV19
d_gene: TRBD1
abundance: -
j_gene: TRBJ1-4
CDR3nt: TGTGCCAGTAGTCTAACCGGGACAGAGAATGAAAAACTGTTTTTT
CDR3aa: CASSLTGTENEKLFF

v_gene: TRBV6-1
d_gene: TRBD1
abundance: -
j_gene: TRBJ2-1
CDR3nt: TGTGCCAGCAATCGAGACAGGGTGGGGTACAATGAGCAGTTCTTC
CDR3aa: CASNRDRVGYNEQFF

v_gene: TRBV5-4
d_gene: TRBD1
abundance: -
j_gene: TRBJ1-6
CDR3nt: TGTGCCAGCAGCTTGGTAGGACAGGGGAATTCACCCCTCCACTTT
CDR3aa: CASSLVGQGNSPLHF

v_gene: TRBV9
d_gene: TRBD2
abundance: few
j_gene: TRBJ2-2
CDR3nt: TGTGCCAGCAGCCTCCGGACGGGAGGGAATGGCGGGGAGCTGTTTTTT
CDR3aa: CASSLRTGGNGGELFF

v_gene: TRBV10-2
d_gene: TRBD1
abundance: few
j_gene: TRBJ1-5
CDR3nt: TGCGCCAGCAGTGAGTCAAGGGGGCAGGGTCAGCCCCAGCATTTT
CDR3aa: CASSESRGQGQPQHF

v_gene: TRBV5-1
d_gene: -
abundance: -
j_gene: TRBJ2-3
CDR3nt: TGCGCCAGTAGGACTCAGGGGATCACAGATACGCAGTATTTT
CDR3aa: CASRTQGITDTQYF

v_gene: TRBV2
d_gene: -
abundance: many
j_gene: TRBJ2-1
CDR3nt: TGTGCCAGCCCTCGGGGTTTGAGCTCCTACAATGAGCAGTTCTTC
CDR3aa: CASPRGLSSYNEQFF

v_gene: TRBV7-2
d_gene: -
abundance: -
j_gene: TRBJ1-1
CDR3nt: TGTGCCAGCAGCTTAGCCCTGAGGAAGGACACAAGGACTGAAGCTTTCTTT
CDR3aa: CASSLALRKDTRTEAFF

v_gene: TRBV11-3
d_gene: -
abundance: -
j_gene: TRBJ1-3
CDR3nt: TGTGCCAGCAGCTTAAGTGCGGGAAACACCATATATTTT
CDR3aa: CASSLSAGNTIYF

v_gene: TRBV6-5
d_gene: -
abundance: few
j_gene: TRBJ2-7
CDR3nt: TGTGCCAGCAGTCCTCAAAATCCCGGCTCCTACGAGCAGTACTTC
CDR3aa: CASSPQNPGSYEQYF

v_gene: TRBV30
d_gene: -
abundance: few
j_gene: TRBJ2-6
CDR3nt: TGTGCCTGGAGTGGGGGACTGGCCAACGTCCTGACTTTC
CDR3aa: CAWSGGLANVLTF

v_gene: TRBV7-8
d_gene: TRBD1
abundance: few
j_gene: TRBJ2-2
CDR3nt: TGTGCCAGCAGTCCGCCGGGACAGGGGCCCGGGGAGCTGTTTTTT
CDR3aa: CASSPPGQGPGELFF

v_gene: TRBV30
d_gene: TRBD2
abundance: few
j_gene: TRBJ2-7
CDR3nt: TGTGCCTGGACTAGCGGTTCCTACGAGCAGTACTTC
CDR3aa: CAWTSGSYEQYF

v_gene: TRBV5-8
d_gene: -
abundance: -
j_gene: TRBJ1-2
CDR3nt: TGTGCCAGCAGCCCCGGCAGGTTTTATGGCTACACCTTC
CDR3aa: CASSPGRFYGYTF

v_gene: TRBV4-3
d_gene: TRBD1
abundance: few
j_gene: TRBJ2-1
CDR3nt: TGCGCCAGCAGCCAAGAGGGGGACAGTTACAATGAGCAGTTCTTC
CDR3aa: CASSQEGDSYNEQFF

v_gene: TRBV6-6
d_gene: -
abundance: -
j_gene: TRBJ1-1
CDR3nt: TGTGCCAGCAGCCAAGGGAGGGACACTGAAGCTTTCTTT
CDR3aa: CASSQGRDTEAFF

v_gene: TRBV4-2
d_gene: -
abundance: -
j_gene: TRBJ1-2
CDR3nt: TGTGCCAGCAGCCAAGATGGACAGAACTATGGCTACACCTTC
CDR3aa: CASSQDGQNYGYTF

v_gene: TRBV7-2
d_gene: TRBD2
abundance: -
j_gene: TRBJ2-3
CDR3nt: TGTGCCAGCAGCTTAAAACTAGCGGGGGGGCCTAGCACAGATACGCAGTATTTT
CDR3aa: CASSLKLAGGPSTDTQYF

v_gene: TRBV29-1
d_gene: TRBD1
abundance: -
j_gene: TRBJ2-2
CDR3nt: TGCAGCACCTACGGACAGGGGGCAGGCACCGGGGAGCTGTTTTTT
CDR3aa: CSTYGQGAGTGELFF